A selection of T cell receptor beta chains follows, all from one sample in a study of read filtering for tumor transcriptome and immune sequencing. TCRdb used MiXCR to reprocess the reads, holding one entry per CDR3 protein. The profile covers around 58,000 distinct CDR3 sequences, with approximately 13% appearing a single time and 45% to 50% taken by the ten largest. What was sequenced was a population of CD138-negative cells sorted from bone marrow. The source is a donor aged 40 or older with multiple myeloma. Both conserved end residues are part of each CDR3. Fields, in order: V gene, clone size, J gene, D gene, CDR3 protein, CDR3 DNA. A D gene is named only where the DNA matches it firmly. Only part of the rows carry a size: once, few, many, or a class if the clone is expanded.

v_gene: TRBV12-3/TRBV12-4
abundance: many
j_gene: TRBJ2-6
d_gene: TRBD1
CDR3aa: CASSSNRGTGANVLTF
CDR3nt: TGTGCCAGCAGTTCCAACAGGGGAACTGGGGCCAACGTCCTGACTTTC

v_gene: TRBV6-6
abundance: many
j_gene: TRBJ1-5
d_gene: .
CDR3aa: CASSKGQPQHF
CDR3nt: TGTGCCAGCAGTAAAGGACAGCCCCAGCATTTT

v_gene: TRBV4-1
abundance: .
j_gene: TRBJ2-3
d_gene: TRBD2
CDR3aa: CASSQDRTSGSSDTQYF
CDR3nt: TGCGCCAGCAGCCAAGATCGCACTAGCGGGAGCTCAGATACGCAGTATTTT

v_gene: TRBV7-9
abundance: many
j_gene: TRBJ2-3
d_gene: .
CDR3aa: CASSFRTDTQYF
CDR3nt: TGTGCCAGCAGCTTTCGCACAGATACGCAGTATTTT

v_gene: TRBV7-2
abundance: many
j_gene: TRBJ2-3
d_gene: .
CDR3aa: CASSLAPLQLTDTQYF
CDR3nt: TGTGCCAGCAGCTTAGCGCCGCTCCAACTCACAGATACGCAGTATTTT

v_gene: TRBV12-3/TRBV12-4
abundance: many
j_gene: TRBJ1-1
d_gene: .
CDR3aa: CASSFQENTEAFF
CDR3nt: TGTGCCAGCAGTTTTCAGGAAAACACTGAAGCTTTCTTT

v_gene: TRBV7-2
abundance: many
j_gene: TRBJ1-5
d_gene: .
CDR3aa: CASSQQRGNQPQHF
CDR3nt: TGTGCCAGCAGTCAACAACGGGGCAATCAGCCCCAGCATTTT

v_gene: TRBV20-1
abundance: many
j_gene: TRBJ2-1
d_gene: TRBD2
CDR3aa: CSARVNGRVLNEQFF
CDR3nt: TGCAGTGCTAGAGTGAACGGGAGGGTACTCAATGAGCAGTTCTTC

v_gene: TRBV7-6
abundance: many
j_gene: TRBJ2-7
d_gene: TRBD1
CDR3aa: CASSKNRGYEQYF
CDR3nt: TGTGCCAGCAGCAAAAACAGGGGTTACGAGCAGTACTTC

v_gene: TRBV28
abundance: many
j_gene: TRBJ2-2
d_gene: .
CDR3aa: CASRGAQGRGTGELFF
CDR3nt: TGTGCCAGCAGGGGCGCTCAGGGGAGGGGCACCGGGGAGCTGTTTTTT

v_gene: TRBV7-3
abundance: few
j_gene: TRBJ2-5
d_gene: TRBD1
CDR3aa: CASSRQGRETQYF
CDR3nt: TGTGCCAGCAGCCGACAGGGGAGGGAGACCCAGTACTTC

v_gene: TRBV5-1
abundance: many
j_gene: TRBJ2-7
d_gene: TRBD2
CDR3aa: CASSSHGTSGTYEQYF
CDR3nt: TGCGCCAGCAGTTCTCACGGGACTAGCGGGACGTACGAGCAGTACTTC

v_gene: TRBV5-6
abundance: many
j_gene: TRBJ2-7
d_gene: TRBD2
CDR3aa: CASSPGLAAYEQYF
CDR3nt: TGTGCCAGCAGCCCAGGACTAGCGGCCTACGAGCAGTACTTC

v_gene: TRBV29-1
abundance: many
j_gene: TRBJ2-7
d_gene: TRBD1
CDR3aa: CSVDTQGVEQYF
CDR3nt: TGCAGCGTTGACACACAGGGGGTCGAGCAGTACTTC

v_gene: TRBV6-5
abundance: many
j_gene: TRBJ2-3
d_gene: TRBD2
CDR3aa: CASSKSGRGLGTDTQYF
CDR3nt: TGTGCCAGCAGTAAAAGCGGGAGGGGTCTCGGCACAGATACGCAGTATTTT

v_gene: TRBV15
abundance: many
j_gene: TRBJ2-3
d_gene: .
CDR3aa: CATSRDEGDTDTQYF
CDR3nt: TGTGCCACCAGCAGAGATGAAGGGGATACAGATACGCAGTATTTT

v_gene: TRBV4-1
abundance: many
j_gene: TRBJ2-7
d_gene: TRBD2
CDR3aa: CASSQERGSGRYEQYF
CDR3nt: TGCGCCAGCAGCCAAGAGAGGGGGAGCGGGAGGTACGAGCAGTACTTC

v_gene: TRBV28
abundance: few
j_gene: TRBJ2-5
d_gene: .
CDR3aa: CASNPPGAGSETQYF
CDR3nt: TGTGCCAGCAACCCACCGGGGGCAGGGAGTGAGACCCAGTACTTC

v_gene: TRBV3-1
abundance: many
j_gene: TRBJ2-6
d_gene: .
CDR3aa: CASNRGVGANVLTF
CDR3nt: TGTGCCAGCAACCGAGGGGTCGGGGCCAACGTCCTGACTTTC

v_gene: TRBV27
abundance: many
j_gene: TRBJ1-1
d_gene: .
CDR3aa: CASSFYRVNTEAFF
CDR3nt: TGTGCCAGCAGTTTTTACAGGGTGAACACTGAAGCTTTCTTT

v_gene: TRBV20-1
abundance: few
j_gene: TRBJ2-2
d_gene: .
CDR3aa: CSVPASAGTGELFF
CDR3nt: TGCAGTGTCCCCGCTAGCGCAGGAACCGGGGAGCTGTTTTTT

v_gene: TRBV6-2/TRBV6-3
abundance: few
j_gene: TRBJ2-5
d_gene: .
CDR3aa: CASNDGIGLFETQYF
CDR3nt: TGTGCCAGCAACGACGGGATCGGGCTGTTCGAGACCCAGTACTTC

v_gene: TRBV29-1
abundance: many
j_gene: TRBJ1-1
d_gene: TRBD1
CDR3aa: CSVDRTGSGEAFF
CDR3nt: TGCAGCGTTGATCGGACAGGGTCAGGGGAAGCTTTCTTT

v_gene: TRBV7-6
abundance: .
j_gene: TRBJ2-7
d_gene: TRBD1
CDR3aa: CASSLEGVIGTGAYEQYF
CDR3nt: TGTGCCAGCAGCTTAGAGGGCGTAATCGGGACAGGGGCCTACGAGCAGTACTTC

v_gene: TRBV28
abundance: many
j_gene: TRBJ2-3
d_gene: TRBD1
CDR3aa: CASGSSGQGLVGTDTQYF
CDR3nt: TGTGCCAGCGGTTCCTCGGGACAGGGCCTTGTTGGCACAGATACGCAGTATTTT

v_gene: TRBV6-5
abundance: .
j_gene: TRBJ1-1
d_gene: .
CDR3aa: CASTTGQFNTEAFF
CDR3nt: TGTGCCAGCACCACCGGACAGTTTAACACTGAAGCTTTCTTT

v_gene: TRBV28
abundance: many
j_gene: TRBJ2-1
d_gene: TRBD2
CDR3aa: CASRPGLAGINEQFF
CDR3nt: TGTGCCAGCAGACCGGGACTAGCGGGGATCAATGAGCAGTTCTTC

v_gene: TRBV7-9
abundance: .
j_gene: TRBJ2-7
d_gene: .
CDR3aa: CASSPRAGVTYEQYF
CDR3nt: TGTGCCAGCAGCCCAAGGGCTGGGGTAACCTACGAGCAGTACTTC

v_gene: TRBV6-1
abundance: many
j_gene: TRBJ2-6
d_gene: .
CDR3aa: CASTPPQPNSGANVLTF
CDR3nt: TGTGCCAGCACCCCACCTCAGCCGAACTCTGGGGCCAACGTCCTGACTTTC

v_gene: TRBV19
abundance: .
j_gene: TRBJ1-5
d_gene: .
CDR3aa: CASTSDSHQPQHF
CDR3nt: TGTGCCAGTACCTCGGACAGCCATCAGCCCCAGCATTTT

v_gene: TRBV29-1
abundance: .
j_gene: TRBJ2-1
d_gene: .
CDR3aa: CSVDEEGSGGTTNNEQFF
CDR3nt: TGCAGCGTTGACGAGGAAGGTTCTGGCGGGACGACGAACAATGAGCAGTTCTTC

v_gene: TRBV11-3
abundance: .
j_gene: TRBJ2-7
d_gene: TRBD1
CDR3aa: CASSPSGQGASYEQYF
CDR3nt: TGTGCCAGCAGCCCGTCGGGACAGGGGGCCTCCTACGAGCAGTACTTC

v_gene: TRBV7-2
abundance: many
j_gene: TRBJ2-3
d_gene: .
CDR3aa: CASSYWRNTQYF
CDR3nt: TGTGCCAGCAGCTACTGGCGGAATACGCAGTATTTT

v_gene: TRBV6-5
abundance: few
j_gene: TRBJ2-7
d_gene: .
CDR3aa: CASSYSGSLAAYEQYF
CDR3nt: TGTGCCAGCAGTTACTCGGGGTCACTAGCTGCCTACGAGCAGTACTTC

v_gene: TRBV29-1
abundance: few
j_gene: TRBJ2-2
d_gene: TRBD1
CDR3aa: CSVRTTQGATGELFF
CDR3nt: TGCAGCGTTCGGACGACACAGGGGGCTACCGGGGAGCTGTTTTTT

v_gene: TRBV7-3
abundance: many
j_gene: TRBJ2-1
d_gene: TRBD2
CDR3aa: CASSLGRENEQFF
CDR3nt: TGTGCCAGCAGCTTAGGGCGGGAGAATGAGCAGTTCTTC

v_gene: TRBV11-3
abundance: many
j_gene: TRBJ2-6
d_gene: TRBD1
CDR3aa: CASSVGQGAFGANVLTF
CDR3nt: TGTGCCAGCAGCGTGGGACAGGGGGCTTTTGGGGCCAACGTCCTGACTTTC

v_gene: TRBV29-1
abundance: .
j_gene: TRBJ2-5
d_gene: .
CDR3aa: CSVVPLALQETQYF
CDR3nt: TGCAGCGTTGTCCCCCTAGCCCTCCAAGAGACCCAGTACTTC

v_gene: TRBV30
abundance: few
j_gene: TRBJ2-7
d_gene: TRBD1
CDR3aa: CAWSVGTGTYEQYF
CDR3nt: TGTGCCTGGAGTGTCGGGACAGGTACCTACGAGCAGTACTTC

v_gene: TRBV7-9
abundance: many
j_gene: TRBJ2-2
d_gene: .
CDR3aa: CASSLDSYTGELFF
CDR3nt: TGTGCCAGCAGCTTAGATTCCTACACCGGGGAGCTGTTTTTT

v_gene: TRBV29-1
abundance: few
j_gene: TRBJ2-5
d_gene: .
CDR3aa: CSVLTVQETQYF
CDR3nt: TGCAGCGTTTTGACAGTCCAAGAGACCCAGTACTTC

v_gene: TRBV9
abundance: many
j_gene: TRBJ1-2
d_gene: .
CDR3aa: CASSTGNYGYTF
CDR3nt: TGTGCCAGCAGCACAGGGAACTATGGCTACACCTTC

v_gene: TRBV3-1
abundance: .
j_gene: TRBJ2-7
d_gene: TRBD2
CDR3aa: CASSQGLAGGHEQYF
CDR3nt: TGTGCCAGCAGCCAAGGACTAGCGGGAGGCCACGAGCAGTACTTC

v_gene: TRBV7-9
abundance: many
j_gene: TRBJ2-7
d_gene: .
CDR3aa: CASSLGAGQLGQYF
CDR3nt: TGTGCCAGCAGCTTAGGCGCAGGACAGCTTGGGCAGTACTTC

v_gene: TRBV7-9
abundance: many
j_gene: TRBJ2-1
d_gene: TRBD2
CDR3aa: CASSSSGSLDEQFF
CDR3nt: TGTGCCAGCAGCAGTAGCGGGAGCCTCGATGAGCAGTTCTTC

v_gene: TRBV7-2
abundance: many
j_gene: TRBJ2-7
d_gene: .
CDR3aa: CASSQGGGKSYEQYF
CDR3nt: TGTGCCAGCAGCCAGGGCGGGGGCAAGTCTTACGAGCAGTACTTC

v_gene: TRBV5-1
abundance: many
j_gene: TRBJ2-6
d_gene: TRBD1
CDR3aa: CASSSRGQGPSGANVLTF
CDR3nt: TGCGCCAGCAGCTCCCGGGGACAGGGTCCGTCTGGGGCCAACGTCCTGACTTTC

v_gene: TRBV29-1
abundance: many
j_gene: TRBJ2-7
d_gene: .
CDR3aa: CSVEEGPQQYF
CDR3nt: TGCAGCGTTGAAGAGGGCCCGCAGCAGTACTTC

v_gene: TRBV20-1
abundance: few
j_gene: TRBJ2-1
d_gene: .
CDR3aa: CSARTRRAYNEQFF
CDR3nt: TGCAGTGCTAGAACTAGAAGGGCGTACAATGAGCAGTTCTTC

v_gene: TRBV7-9
abundance: many
j_gene: TRBJ1-5
d_gene: .
CDR3aa: CASSPDSGQPNQPQHF
CDR3nt: TGTGCCAGCAGCCCGGATAGTGGACAGCCCAATCAGCCCCAGCATTTT

v_gene: TRBV30
abundance: many
j_gene: TRBJ2-7
d_gene: .
CDR3aa: CAWSVRDGVYEQYF
CDR3nt: TGTGCCTGGAGTGTCCGGGACGGGGTCTACGAGCAGTACTTC

v_gene: TRBV4-3
abundance: many
j_gene: TRBJ2-6
d_gene: .
CDR3aa: CASSQDSHSGANVLTF
CDR3nt: TGCGCCAGCAGCCAAGATTCGCACTCTGGGGCCAACGTCCTGACTTTC

v_gene: TRBV5-1
abundance: many
j_gene: TRBJ2-5
d_gene: .
CDR3aa: CASSPAQGGGYQETQYF
CDR3nt: TGCGCCAGCAGCCCCGCGCAGGGGGGAGGTTACCAAGAGACCCAGTACTTC

v_gene: TRBV21-1
abundance: many
j_gene: TRBJ2-1
d_gene: .
CDR3aa: CASSKQTGTGLYNEQFF
CDR3nt: TGTGCCAGCAGCAAACAGACCGGGACAGGGCTCTACAATGAGCAGTTCTTC

v_gene: TRBV5-6
abundance: .
j_gene: TRBJ2-3
d_gene: .
CDR3aa: CASSLVSGSSTDTQYF
CDR3nt: TGTGCCAGCAGCTTGGTGAGCGGGTCTAGCACAGATACGCAGTATTTT

v_gene: TRBV2
abundance: many
j_gene: TRBJ2-7
d_gene: .
CDR3aa: CASIQGGTSTYEQYF
CDR3nt: TGTGCCAGCATCCAGGGGGGAACTTCAACCTACGAGCAGTACTTC

v_gene: TRBV2
abundance: many
j_gene: TRBJ1-1
d_gene: TRBD1
CDR3aa: CASSERDRVYTEAFF
CDR3nt: TGTGCCAGCAGTGAACGGGACAGGGTATACACTGAAGCTTTCTTT

v_gene: TRBV5-1
abundance: many
j_gene: TRBJ2-1
d_gene: TRBD1
CDR3aa: CASSSRTGNEQFF
CDR3nt: TGCGCCAGCAGCTCAAGGACAGGGAATGAGCAGTTCTTC

v_gene: TRBV29-1
abundance: .
j_gene: TRBJ2-7
d_gene: TRBD1
CDR3aa: CSVRTGPAYEQYF
CDR3nt: TGCAGCGTCCGGACAGGTCCAGCCTACGAGCAGTACTTC